The clone carrying this TCR beta chain has only a few counts. Its specificity is not known. Among the patients, aged 18 to 65, hyperthyroidism was newly diagnosed and had lasted under 2 months. The data were obtained in a study of T cells in Graves' hyperthyroidism and ophthalmopathy. The length of the CDR3 is 13 residues. Germline CDR1 reads SGHDT; CDR2 reads YYEEEE. With 7 bases clipped from V and 6 bases from J, the junction kept 9 bases outside the gene matches. RNA transcripts were the template for amplifying TCR beta CDR3 regions. Carried out on the TCR CDR3, a first-round RT-PCR used the HTBI primer set. Via MiXCR, TCRdb re-called the multiplex PCR reads, giving one row per CDR3 protein. The sample has 300,000 to 450,000 distinct CDR3 sequences, approximately 25% seen once. General study findings and limits: By a 13 V-J model, ophthalmopathy was set apart from stable hyperthyroidism.

V usage is TRBV5-6 and J usage is TRBJ2-7; 8 nucleotides match TRBD2. Specimen: blood. The sequence was obtained from a man aged 45-65 years with Graves' hyperthyroidism. In DNA form, the CDR3 reads TGTGCCAGCGGATCGGTCGCGGGAGGCGAGCAGTACTTC. Encoded protein: CASGSVAGGEQYF.